The text below deals with one TCR beta chain. Antigen unknown. The data were obtained in a study of T cells after yellow fever vaccination. Study results and limitations: Post-booster repertoires again held most primary-vaccination clones (just under 97% CD4, about 90% CD8).

One entry per CDR3 protein, called by TCRdb with MiXCR from the 5' RACE reads. The data hold approximately 350,000 distinct CDR3 sequences, with under 14% observed a single time. CDR3 length: 13 residues. In germline, CDR1 is SGHTA, CDR2 FQGNSA. Between the trimmed V and J ends, which lost 2 bases and 7 bases, there was a span of 11 bases. This sequence originates from a man aged 18 to 30 who received the YFV17D yellow fever vaccine. Sequences were derived from PBMCs, sampled on the day of the first yellow fever vaccination. V and J are TRBV7-2 and TRBJ1-2; D ambiguous. CDR3 DNA sequence: TGTGCCAGCAGCTTATATCGTTCGTCTGGCTACACCTTC. It is translated as CASSLYRSSGYTF.